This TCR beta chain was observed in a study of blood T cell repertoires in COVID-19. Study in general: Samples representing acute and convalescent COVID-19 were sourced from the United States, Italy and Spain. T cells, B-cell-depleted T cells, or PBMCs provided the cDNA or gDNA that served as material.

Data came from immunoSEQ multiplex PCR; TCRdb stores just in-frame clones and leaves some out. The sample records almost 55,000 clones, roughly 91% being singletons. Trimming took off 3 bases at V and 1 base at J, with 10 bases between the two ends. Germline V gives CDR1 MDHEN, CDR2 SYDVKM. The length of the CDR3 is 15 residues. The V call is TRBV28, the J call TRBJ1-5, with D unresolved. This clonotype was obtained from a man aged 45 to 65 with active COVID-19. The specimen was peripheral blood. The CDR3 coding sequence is TGTGCCAGCAGTTTGCGGGTCGGGAGCAATCAGCCCCAGCATTTT. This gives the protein CASSLRVGSNQPQHF. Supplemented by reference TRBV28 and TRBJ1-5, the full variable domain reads DVKVTQSSRYLVKRTGEKVFLECVQDMDHENMFWYRQDPGLGLRLIYFSYDVKMKEKGDIPEGYSVSREKKERFSLILESASTNQTSMYLCASSLRVGSNQPQHFGDGTRLSIL.